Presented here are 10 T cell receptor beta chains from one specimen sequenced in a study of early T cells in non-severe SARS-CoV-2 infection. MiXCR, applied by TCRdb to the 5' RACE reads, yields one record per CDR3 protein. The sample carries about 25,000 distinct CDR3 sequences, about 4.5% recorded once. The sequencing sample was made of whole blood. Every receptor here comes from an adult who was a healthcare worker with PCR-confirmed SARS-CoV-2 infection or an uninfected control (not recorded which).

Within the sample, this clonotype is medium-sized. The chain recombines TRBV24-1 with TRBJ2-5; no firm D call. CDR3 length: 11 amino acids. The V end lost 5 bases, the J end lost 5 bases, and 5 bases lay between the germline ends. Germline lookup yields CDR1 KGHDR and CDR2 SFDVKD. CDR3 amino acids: CATSVGETQYF. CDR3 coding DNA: TGTGCCACCAGTGTTGGGGAGACCCAGTACTTC.

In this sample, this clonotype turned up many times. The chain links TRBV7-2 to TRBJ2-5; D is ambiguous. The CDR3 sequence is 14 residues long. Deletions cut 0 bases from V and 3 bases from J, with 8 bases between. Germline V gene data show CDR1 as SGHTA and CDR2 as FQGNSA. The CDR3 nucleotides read TGTGCCAGCAGCTTAGCATGGGGAAAAGAGACCCAGTACTTC. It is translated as CASSLAWGKETQYF.

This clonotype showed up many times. In DNA, the CDR3 is TGTGCCACCAGGACAGGGGGGGGGAGCACCGGGGAGCTGTTTTTT. Protein sequence: CATRTGGGSTGELFF. The chain carries TRBV15 and TRBJ2-2; 9 nucleotides match TRBD1. This CDR3 has 15 amino acids. The germline V gene encodes CDR1 LNHNV and CDR2 YYDKDF (reference sequence). V lost 6 bases to trimming and J lost 4 bases; unmatched junction nucleotides: 6.

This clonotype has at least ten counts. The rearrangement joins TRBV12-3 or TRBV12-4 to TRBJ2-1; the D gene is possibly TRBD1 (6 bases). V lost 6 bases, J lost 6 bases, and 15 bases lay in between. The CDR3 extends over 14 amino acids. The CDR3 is CASSSSLQGNEQFF. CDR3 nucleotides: TGTGCCAGCAGCAGCTCTTTACAGGGCAATGAGCAGTTCTTC.

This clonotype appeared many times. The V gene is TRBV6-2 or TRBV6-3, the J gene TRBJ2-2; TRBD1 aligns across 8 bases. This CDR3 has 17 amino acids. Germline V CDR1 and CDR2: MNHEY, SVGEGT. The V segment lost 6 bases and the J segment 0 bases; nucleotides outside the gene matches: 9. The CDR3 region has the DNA TGTGCCAGCAGACAAGGACAGGGCAAATCGAACACCGGGGAGCTGTTTTTT. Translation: CASRQGQGKSNTGELFF.

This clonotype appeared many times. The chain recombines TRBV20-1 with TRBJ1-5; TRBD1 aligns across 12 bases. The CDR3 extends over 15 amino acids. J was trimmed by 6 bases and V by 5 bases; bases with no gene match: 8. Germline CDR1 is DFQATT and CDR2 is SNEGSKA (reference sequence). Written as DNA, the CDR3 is TGCAGTGCTGATCCGGGACAGGGGGCGTTTCAGCCCCAGCATTTT. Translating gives CSADPGQGAFQPQHF.

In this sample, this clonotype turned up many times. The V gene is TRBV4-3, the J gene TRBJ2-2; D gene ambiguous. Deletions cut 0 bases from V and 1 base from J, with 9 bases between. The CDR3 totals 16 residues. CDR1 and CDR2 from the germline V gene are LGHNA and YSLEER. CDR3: CASSQDHRGNTGELFF. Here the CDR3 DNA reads TGCGCCAGCAGCCAAGATCATAGAGGGAACACCGGGGAGCTGTTTTTT.

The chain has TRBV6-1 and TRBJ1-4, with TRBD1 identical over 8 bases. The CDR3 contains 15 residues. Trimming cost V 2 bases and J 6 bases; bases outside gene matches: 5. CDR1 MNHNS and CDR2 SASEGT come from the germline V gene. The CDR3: CASSEWAGGYEKLFF. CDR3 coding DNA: TGTGCCAGCAGTGAATGGGCAGGGGGCTATGAAAAACTGTTTTTT.

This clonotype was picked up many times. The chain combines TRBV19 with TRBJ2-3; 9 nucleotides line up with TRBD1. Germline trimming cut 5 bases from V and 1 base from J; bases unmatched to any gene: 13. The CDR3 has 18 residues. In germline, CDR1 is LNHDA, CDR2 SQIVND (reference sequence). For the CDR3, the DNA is TGTGCCAGTAGTCGTTGGACAGGGGCGGAAAGAGGCACAGATACGCAGTATTTT. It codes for CASSRWTGAERGTDTQYF.

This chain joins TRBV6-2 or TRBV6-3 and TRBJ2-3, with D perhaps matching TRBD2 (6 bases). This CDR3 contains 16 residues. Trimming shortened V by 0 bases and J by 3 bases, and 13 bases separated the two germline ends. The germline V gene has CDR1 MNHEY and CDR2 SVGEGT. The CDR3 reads CASSYSTRGATDTQYF. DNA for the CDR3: TGTGCCAGCAGTTACTCGACCCGCGGGGCGACAGATACGCAGTATTTT.